The 21 T cell receptor beta chains presented below share a single source sample, sequenced in a study of blood T cells in healthy people across ages. Sample-barcoded 5' priming and a J-beta primer mix drove a second PCR of about 6 to 12 cycles. Each CDR3 protein is one row after TCRdb ran MiXCR on the 5' RACE reads. This table has hundreds of thousands of distinct CDR3 sequences, roughly 30% appearing once. The source material was blood. The receptors were gathered from a woman older than 75 in good health.

This chain connects TRBV29-1 to TRBJ2-5; no firm D call. Trimming removed 3 bases from V and 2 bases from J, with 10 bases in between. This CDR3 region has 13 residues. Germline-derived CDR1 and CDR2 are SQVTM and ANQGSEA. CDR3 sequence reads: CSVEVRAQETQYF. CDR3 sequence (DNA): TGCAGCGTTGAGGTCAGAGCTCAAGAGACCCAGTACTTC.

The chain employs TRBV7-9 and TRBJ1-2; D remains unclear. The germline V and J ends were trimmed by 1 base and 6 bases, with 6 bases remaining between them. This CDR3 region has 12 residues. Per germline, CDR1 SEHNR and CDR2 FQNEAQ (reference sequence). CDR3 nucleotides: TGTGCCAGCAGCTTAGGGCCGGATGGCTACACCTTC. It yields the protein CASSLGPDGYTF. The full variable domain, its missing parts supplied by reference TRBV7-9 and TRBJ1-2, is DTGVSQNPRHKITKRGQNVTFRCDPISEHNRLYWYRQTLGQGPEFLTYFQNEAQLEKSRLLSDRFSAERPKGSFSTLEIQRTEQGDSAMYLCASSLGPDGYTFGSGTRLTVV.

This clonotype was recorded only once. V is TRBV20-1 and J is TRBJ2-1, with 7 bases lining up with TRBD2. From germline, CDR1 is DFQATT and CDR2 SNEGSKA (reference sequence). The CDR3 is 14 amino acids. V gave up 2 bases and J gave up 4 bases; unmatched junction bases: 5. The CDR3 DNA reads as TGCAGTGCTAGAAAGCCACTAGCGTACAATGAGCAGTTCTTC. It is translated as CSARKPLAYNEQFF.

This clonotype was counted between two and nine times. A read error may be the cause here, since a much bigger clone is one base away. The chain employs TRBV5-1 and TRBJ2-5; D ambiguous. Trimming took off 6 bases at V and 11 bases at J, with 14 bases between the two ends. From germline, CDR1 is SGHRS and CDR2 YFSETQ. CDR3 size: 11 residues. The CDR3 here is CASMVGSRQYF. CDR3 in DNA: TGCGCCAGCATGGTTGGCAGTCGACAGTACTTC.

V is TRBV6-5 and J is TRBJ1-3; D remains unclear. Germline lookup yields CDR1 MNHEY and CDR2 SVGAGI. The CDR3 sequence is 16 residues long. With 6 bases removed from V and 0 bases from J, the gap between germline ends came to 15 bases. CDR3 protein: CASSLGRIASGNTIYF. In nucleotides, the CDR3 is TGTGCCAGCAGCCTAGGACGGATTGCCTCTGGAAACACCATATATTTT.

This clonotype was picked up many times. The chain has TRBV20-1 and TRBJ2-3; D perhaps matches TRBD2 (6 bases). This CDR3 has 12 amino acids. V was shortened by 3 bases and J by 7 bases, with 11 bases between the two germline ends. Germline V gene data show CDR1 as DFQATT and CDR2 as SNEGSKA (reference sequence). CDR3 protein: CSASQTSNTQYF. The CDR3 coding sequence is TGCAGTGCTAGCCAGACTAGTAATACGCAGTATTTT.

This clonotype was detected many times. The chain couples TRBV7-2 to TRBJ2-3; 9 positions match TRBD2. This CDR3 region has 16 residues. The germline CDR1 and CDR2 sequences are SGHTA and FQGNSA. V shed 5 bases and J 0 bases; nucleotides not matched to a gene: 6. CDR3 in amino acids: CASSRQAGGSTDTQYF. In DNA, the CDR3 is TGTGCCAGCAGCAGACAAGCGGGGGGTAGCACAGATACGCAGTATTTT.

V and J are TRBV6-5 and TRBJ2-7; 11 nucleotides line up with TRBD2. The CDR3 is 15 amino acids. CDR1 is MNHEY and CDR2 is SVGAGI in the germline V gene. Trimming at V came to 9 bases and at J to 1 base, leaving 8 bases not matched to a gene. The CDR3 reads CASAELAGESYEQYF. The CDR3 DNA reads as TGTGCCAGTGCCGAACTAGCGGGAGAGTCCTACGAGCAGTACTTC.

The J gene is TRBJ1-1, the V gene TRBV15, with a possible D match to TRBD1 (5 bases). CDR1 is LNHNV, CDR2 YYDKDF, per germline (reference sequence). V was pared by 5 bases and J by 0 bases, with 10 bases between. This CDR3 is 14 amino acids long. The CDR3 DNA sequence: TGTGCCACCAGCCTGGGACGGATGAACACTGAAGCTTTCTTT. Translation gives CATSLGRMNTEAFF.

This rearrangement joins TRBV12-3 or TRBV12-4 to TRBJ1-5; TRBD1 aligns across 8 bases. V dropped 6 bases and J dropped 5; count of bases not matched to a gene: 6. CDR3 size: 14 residues. The CDR3 DNA sequence: TGTGCCAGCAGGTCTCCAGGGGGCTATCAGCCCCAGCATTTT. This sequence encodes CASRSPGGYQPQHF.

Points on this clonotype: Possible read error: a much larger clone is one base away. The chain uses TRBV4-2 and TRBJ2-3; 8 bases match TRBD1. The CDR3 is 14 residues long. V was clipped by 4 bases and J by 5 bases; unmatched bases: 5. CDR1 is LGHNA, CDR2 YNFKEQ, per germline. In nucleotides, the CDR3 is TGTGCCAGCAGCCGACGCAGGGGGCGAGATACGCAGTATTTT. This translates into CASSRRRGRDTQYF.

This chain connects TRBV20-1 to TRBJ1-5, with D maybe TRBD1 (5 bases). The V and J ends lost 5 bases and 7 bases respectively, with 12 bases between them. The CDR3 has 12 amino acids. The germline V gene has CDR1 DFQATT and CDR2 SNEGSKA (reference sequence). The CDR3 region has the DNA TGCAGTGCTTCCTCAGGGTACCAGCCCCAGCATTTT. It specifies CSASSGYQPQHF.

The V and J genes are TRBV20-1 and TRBJ1-6, with 10 bases fitting TRBD1. CDR3 length equals 16 residues. Germline V CDR1 and CDR2: DFQATT, SNEGSKA (reference sequence). The ends lost 0 bases at V and 5 bases at J; junction bases unmatched: 4. The CDR3 DNA follows: TGCAGTGCTAGAGATCAGGGGACAGGGGATAATTCACCCCTCCACTTT. Translated: CSARDQGTGDNSPLHF.

This clonotype was seen a handful of times. This chain uses TRBV29-1 with TRBJ1-1; D is unclear. The V and J ends lost 4 bases and 1 base respectively, with 7 bases between them. The CDR3 spans 12 residues. Per the germline V gene, CDR1 is SQVTM and CDR2 is ANQGSEA. The CDR3 DNA is TGCAGCGTTGGGTACGGGAACACTGAAGCTTTCTTT. Protein: CSVGYGNTEAFF.

About this clonotype itself: Its ends do not fully match the called genes, so a read error is possible. The chain combines TRBV7-9 with TRBJ2-1, with 10 bases identical to TRBD2. This CDR3 is built from 15 residues. From germline, CDR1 is SEHNR and CDR2 FQNEAQ (reference sequence). CDR3 sequence reads: CASSTTSGAYNEQFF. The CDR3 bases are TGTGCCAGCAGCACCACTAGCGGGGCCTACAATGAACAGTTCTTC.

There are a few counts of this clonotype. A much larger clonotype is one base distant, so this may be a read error. This sequence joins TRBV9 and TRBJ1-6, with unresolved D. Germline CDR1 reads SGDLS; CDR2 reads YYNGEE. The CDR3 contains 14 residues. The CDR3 sequence: CASRGDSYNSPPHF. The CDR3 bases are TGTGCCAGCAGAGGTGATTCCTATAATTCACCCCCCCACTTT.

This clonotype was seen a handful of times. The CDR3 nucleotides are TGTGCCAGCAGCCCGGAAGAAAGGGACAGAAATGAGCAGTTCTTC. This sequence encodes CASSPEERDRNEQFF. This chain connects TRBV6-2 or TRBV6-3 to TRBJ2-1, with TRBD1 identical over 7 bases. Trimming took 6 bases from V and 7 from J; bases not matched to a gene: 12. This CDR3 contains 15 residues. CDR1 is MNHEY and CDR2 is SVGEGT in the germline V gene.

On this clonotype itself: The DNA is left out, because the CDR3 cannot be placed on it with certainty; the CDR3 is given as TCRdb lists it. The chain recombines TRBV30 with TRBJ1-2; the table gives TRBD1 as D, unverified against the DNA. The length of the CDR3 is 14 amino acids, counting both ends. CDR1 is GTSNPN, CDR2 SVGIG, per germline (reference sequence). The CDR3: CACHKSGSNYGCTF.

Worth noting for this clonotype: This could be a read error, since a much larger clone is one nucleotide away. The chain joins TRBV5-1 to TRBJ2-1; D tentatively reads TRBD1 or TRBD2 (5 bases each). The germline CDR1 and CDR2 sequences are SGHRS and YFSETQ. The CDR3 runs to 13 residues. Trimming left V 0 bases short and J 9 bases short, with 10 bases between. This chain's CDR3 is CASSLERGIEQFF. As DNA, the CDR3 is TGCGCCAGCAGCTTGGAGAGGGGCATTGAGCAGTTCTTC.

This clonotype was seen ten or more times. A much larger clone sits a single nucleotide away, making a read error possible. The rearrangement joins TRBV20-1 to TRBJ2-5; D is unclear. V dropped 0 bases and J dropped 11 bases, with 10 bases sitting between them. Per germline, CDR1 DFQATT and CDR2 SNEGSKA (reference sequence). The CDR3 runs 11 residues. The CDR3 protein is CSARDRDEQYF. The CDR3 nucleotides are TGCAGTGCTAGAGATCGCGATGAGCAGTACTTC.

This clonotype has at least ten counts. The chain is built from TRBV15 and TRBJ2-1; TRBD2 matches 10 bases. Trimming removed 0 bases from V and 2 bases from J; junction bases left unmatched: 13. Germline V gene sequence: CDR1 LNHNV, CDR2 YYDKDF (reference sequence). The CDR3 extends over 20 amino acids. As DNA, the CDR3 is TGTGCCACCAGCAGAGATTTAGGCGCGAGGGGACTAGCGCCCTACAATGAGCAGTTCTTC. Translated: CATSRDLGARGLAPYNEQFF.